The 24 T cell receptor beta chains listed next were all sequenced from one sample in a study of cytomegalovirus exposure and HLA in healthy donors. PCR amplification relied on 60 Vbeta primers (plus 13 Jbeta primers). The protocol was immunoSEQ multiplex PCR, while the TCRdb copy is restricted to in-frame clones and leaves out a portion. The table lists 65,000 or so clones, approximately 80% of them singletons. The sequencing sample was made of PBMCs. The receptors derive from a middle-aged woman in good health and CMV-seropositive.

CDR3 sequence reads: CASSSGYTGELFF. The CDR3 DNA sequence: TGCGCCAGCAGCTCCGGGTACACCGGGGAGCTGTTTTTT. The rearrangement joins TRBV5-1 to TRBJ2-2; D unresolved. This CDR3 is built from 13 residues. Trimming took off 3 bases at V and 3 bases at J, with 6 bases between the two ends. CDR1 SGHRS and CDR2 YFSETQ come from the germline V gene.

The genes are TRBV21-1 and TRBJ2-1; the table's D call, TRBD2, has no DNA check behind it. TRBV21-1 counts as a pseudogene. The CDR3 totals 18 residues. CDR3 region: CASSKKAEGGFLNNEQFF. The CDR3 DNA reads as TGTGCCAGCAGCAAAAAAGCAGAGGGTGGGTTCCTAAACAATGAGCAGTTCTTC.

J is TRBJ2-3 and V is TRBV28, with 8 bases lining up with TRBD2. V lost 5 bases to trimming and J lost 1 base; unmatched junction nucleotides: 5. The CDR3 consists of 15 residues. Germline V gives CDR1 MDHEN, CDR2 SYDVKM. The CDR3: CASSPTGGGTDTQYF. CDR3 DNA sequence: TGTGCCAGCAGTCCTACCGGGGGGGGCACAGATACGCAGTATTTT.

This chain connects TRBV4-1 to TRBJ1-5; TRBD1 matches 8 bases. Germline trimming cut 4 bases from V and 5 bases from J; bases unmatched to any gene: 7. CDR1 is MGHRA and CDR2 is YSYEKL in the germline V gene. The CDR3 loop spans 15 amino acids. The CDR3 reads CASSLRTGNDQPQHF. The CDR3, as DNA: TGCGCCAGCAGCCTTCGGACAGGGAATGATCAGCCCCAGCATTTT.

In nucleotides, the CDR3 is TGTGCCAGCAGCTTGCTACGCGACAGGGCAACCTCCTACGAGCAGTACTTC. As protein: CASSLLRDRATSYEQYF. The chain couples TRBV21-1 to TRBJ2-7; no check of the table's D call, TRBD1, against the DNA was made. TRBV21-1 is given as a pseudogene. The CDR3 runs 17 residues.

This rearrangement joins TRBV7-2 to TRBJ2-2; 9 bases align to TRBD2. The V segment lost 0 bases and the J segment 4 bases; nucleotides outside the gene matches: 6. Per the germline V gene, CDR1 is SGHTA and CDR2 is FQGNSA. This CDR3 spans 17 amino acids. The CDR3 sequence: CASSLARAGGRTGELFF. The CDR3 DNA reads as TGTGCCAGCAGCTTAGCGCGGGCGGGGGGGCGCACCGGGGAGCTGTTTTTT.

The chain has TRBV19 and TRBJ2-5, with 7 bases identical to TRBD2. In germline, CDR1 is LNHDA, CDR2 SQIVND (reference sequence). The CDR3 covers 15 residues. V shed 4 bases, J shed 5 bases, and the junction held 10 bases outside the gene matches. The CDR3 coding sequence is TGTGCCAGTAGTACAACTAGCGATGTCCTGGAGACCCAGTACTTC. Translating it yields CASSTTSDVLETQYF.

The chain is built from TRBV4-2 and TRBJ2-6; D unresolved. Germline lookup yields CDR1 LGHNA and CDR2 YNFKEQ. Trimming left V 1 base short and J 0 bases short, with 19 bases between. This CDR3 has 20 amino acids. The CDR3 DNA follows: TGTGCCAGCAGCCAAGGATGGGCGATAAGGATCCTCTCTGGGGCCAACGTCCTGACTTTC. It encodes CASSQGWAIRILSGANVLTF.

V and J are TRBV6-6 and TRBJ2-5; D is perhaps TRBD2 (5 bases). Germline CDR1 and CDR2: MNHNY and SVGAGI (reference sequence). V gave up 6 bases and J gave up 4 bases, with 15 bases separating them. There are 14 residues in the CDR3. CDR3 nucleotide sequence: TGTGCCAGCAGCTTCTTAGGGCGGGTAGAGACCCAGTACTTC. As protein: CASSFLGRVETQYF.

The gene calls are TRBV6-1 and TRBJ1-5; D may be TRBD1 (6 bases). The CDR3 has 15 amino acids. Germline CDR1 MNHNS, CDR2 SASEGT. V was cut by 3 bases and J by 3 bases, with 12 bases left in between. Here the CDR3 DNA reads TGTGCCAGCAGTGACAGGGGCGCTGACAATCAGCCCCAGCATTTT. Its protein product is CASSDRGADNQPQHF.

The rearrangement links TRBV30 to TRBJ2-5, with D possibly matching TRBD2 (5 bases). Between the trimmed V and J ends, which lost 5 bases and 2 bases, there was a span of 9 bases. The CDR3 length is 12 residues. Germline CDR1 and CDR2: GTSNPN and SVGIG (reference sequence). For the CDR3, the DNA is TGTGCCTGGTCGGGATATCAAGAGACCCAGTACTTC. Protein sequence: CAWSGYQETQYF.

This clone occurred once. The sample has other DNA sequences that encode this CDR3 too. This sequence joins TRBV19 and TRBJ2-3; D perhaps matches TRBD2 (7 bases). The CDR3 is 15 amino acids. CDR1 is LNHDA, CDR2 SQIVND, per germline (reference sequence). Trimming removed 3 bases from V and 0 bases from J, with 10 bases in between. In nucleotides, the CDR3 is TGTGCCAGTAGTATTCGGGGGGCCAGCACAGATACGCAGTATTTT. Protein sequence: CASSIRGASTDTQYF. Full variable domain (outside the CDR3, taken from reference TRBV19 and TRBJ2-3): DGGITQSPKYLFRKEGQNVTLSCEQNLNHDAMYWYRQDPGQGLRLIYYSQIVNDFQKGDIAEGYSVSREKKESFPLTVTSAQKNPTAFYLCASSIRGASTDTQYFGPGTRLTVL.

The chain uses TRBV5-1 and TRBJ1-6; no reliable D call. Germline V gives CDR1 SGHRS, CDR2 YFSETQ. The CDR3 spans 16 residues. V was trimmed by 0 bases and J by 4 bases, leaving 11 bases between them. CDR3 nucleotide sequence: TGCGCCAGCAGCTTGGCCCCAGTCAGGTATAATTCACCCCTCCACTTT. Its translation: CASSLAPVRYNSPLHF.

The chain joins TRBV4-1 to TRBJ2-7, with D possibly matching TRBD1 (6 bases). The germline gives CDR1 MGHRA, CDR2 YSYEKL. The V and J ends lost 0 bases and 3 bases respectively, with 15 bases between them. The CDR3 contains 16 residues. CDR3 bases: TGCGCCAGCAGCCAAGATTTTGGCAGGGGTCTCTACGAGCAGTACTTC. Amino acids: CASSQDFGRGLYEQYF.

The chain joins TRBV6-5 to TRBJ2-7, with TRBD1 matching 7 bases. With 2 bases clipped from V and 2 bases from J, the junction kept 3 bases outside the gene matches. The CDR3 is made up of 14 amino acids. Germline CDR1 MNHEY, CDR2 SVGAGI. For the CDR3, the DNA is TGTGCCAGCAGTTACGGGACAGAAGCCTACGAGCAGTACTTC. Its translation: CASSYGTEAYEQYF.

The rearrangement joins TRBV29-1 to TRBJ1-1, with TRBD1 as a possible D gene (5 bases). Per the germline V gene, CDR1 is SQVTM and CDR2 is ANQGSEA. The CDR3 runs to 11 residues. With 6 bases removed from V and 5 bases from J, the gap between germline ends came to 10 bases. This CDR3 reads CSVGDWTEAFF. The CDR3 nucleotides are TGCAGCGTGGGGGACTGGACTGAAGCTTTCTTT.

This rearrangement joins TRBV10-2 to TRBJ1-1; possible D gene TRBD1, 5 bases. The CDR3 runs to 15 residues. With 2 bases removed from V and 6 bases from J, the gap between germline ends came to 16 bases. Germline CDR1 WSHSY, CDR2 SAAADI. Here the CDR3 reads CASSEKQGRWAEAFF. DNA of the CDR3: TGCGCCAGCAGTGAGAAGCAGGGTCGGTGGGCTGAAGCTTTCTTT.

The chain combines TRBV4-1 with TRBJ2-2; possibly TRBD2 for D (5 bases). The CDR3 covers 15 residues. Trimming took off 3 bases at V and 3 bases at J, with 11 bases between the two ends. Germline CDR1 and CDR2: MGHRA and YSYEKL. The CDR3 protein is CASSHSGRDTGELFF. The DNA of the CDR3 is TGCGCCAGCAGCCATTCCGGGCGGGACACCGGGGAGCTGTTTTTT.

V is TRBV19 and J is TRBJ1-5; D call uncertain. The CDR3 has 14 residues. Trimming cost V 5 bases and J 2 bases, with 10 bases left between them. Germline CDR1 reads LNHDA; CDR2 reads SQIVND (reference sequence). CDR3 sequence reads: CASSRSIGNQPQHF. CDR3 DNA sequence: TGTGCCAGTAGTCGCAGTATTGGCAATCAGCCCCAGCATTTT.

The rearrangement links TRBV7-2 to TRBJ2-7; D is possibly TRBD1 (6 bases). The CDR3 loop spans 15 amino acids. CDR1 and CDR2 from the germline V gene are SGHTA and FQGNSA. V lost 5 bases, J lost 0 bases, and 14 bases lay in between. Written as DNA, the CDR3 is TGTGCCAGCAGCGCCGAGCAGGGGCACTCCTACGAGCAGTACTTC. Its protein product is CASSAEQGHSYEQYF.

The chain combines TRBV18 with TRBJ2-1; possible D gene TRBD2, 6 bases. Germline CDR1 reads KGHSH; CDR2 reads LQKENI. The CDR3 covers 12 residues. The V end was cut by 4 bases, the J end by 13 bases, with 14 bases between. CDR3 in amino acids: CASSQTRDFQFF. The CDR3 coding sequence is TGTGCCAGCTCACAAACCCGGGACTTCCAGTTCTTC.

This sequence joins TRBV6-5 and TRBJ1-2; the match to TRBD1 covers 7 bases. After removal of 0 bases from V and 5 bases from J, the junction contained 0 bases not matched to a gene. Per germline, CDR1 MNHEY and CDR2 SVGAGI. CDR3 size: 13 residues. DNA of the CDR3: TGTGCCAGCAGTTACTCGACAGGGTATGGCTACACCTTC. Its translation: CASSYSTGYGYTF.

J is TRBJ2-7 and V is TRBV1; the DNA was not compared with TRBD2, the D call given in the table. TRBV1 is reported as a pseudogene. The CDR3 contains 12 residues. CDR3 region: CTSSPLPYEQYF. Written as DNA, the CDR3 is TGCACCAGCAGCCCCCTTCCTTACGAGCAGTACTTC.

The chain has TRBV6-5 and TRBJ2-3; TRBD2 aligns across 9 bases. Germline V lookup: CDR1 MNHEY, CDR2 SVGAGI. The CDR3 runs to 16 residues. The junction had 7 bases not matched to a gene; V was cut back by 4 bases and J by 2 bases. This CDR3 is CASSWRTSGFTDTQYF. The CDR3 DNA is TGTGCCAGCAGTTGGAGAACTAGCGGGTTCACAGATACGCAGTATTTT.